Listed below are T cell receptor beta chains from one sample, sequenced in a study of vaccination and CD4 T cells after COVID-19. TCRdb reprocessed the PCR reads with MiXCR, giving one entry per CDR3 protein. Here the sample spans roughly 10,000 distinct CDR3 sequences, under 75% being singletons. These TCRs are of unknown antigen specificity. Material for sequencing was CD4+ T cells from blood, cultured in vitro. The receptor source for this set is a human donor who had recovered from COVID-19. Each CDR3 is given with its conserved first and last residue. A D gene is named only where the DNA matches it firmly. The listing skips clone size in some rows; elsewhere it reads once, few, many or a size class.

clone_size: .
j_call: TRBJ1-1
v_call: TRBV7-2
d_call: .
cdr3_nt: TGTGCCAGCAGCTTAGCCGGCAGAACGACTGAAGCTTTCTTT
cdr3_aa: CASSLAGRTTEAFF

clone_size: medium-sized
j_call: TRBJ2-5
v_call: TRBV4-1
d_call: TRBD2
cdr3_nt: TGCGCCAGCAGCCAAGCGGGAGGCCTGCAAGAGACCCAGTACTTC
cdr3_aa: CASSQAGGLQETQYF

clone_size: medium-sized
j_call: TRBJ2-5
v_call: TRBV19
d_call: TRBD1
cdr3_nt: TGTGCCAGTAGTATGTACAGGGGAGAGACCCAGTACTTC
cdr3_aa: CASSMYRGETQYF

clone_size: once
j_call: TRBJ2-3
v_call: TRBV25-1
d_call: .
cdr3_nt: TGTGCCAGCAGTGCACCGGGACGCGGCACAGATACGCAGTATTTT
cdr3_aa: CASSAPGRGTDTQYF

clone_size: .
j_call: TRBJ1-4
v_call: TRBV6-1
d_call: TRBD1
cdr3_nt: TGTGCCAGCAGTGAGGGGACCGGGACAGGGCGTGAAAAACTGTTTTTT
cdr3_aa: CASSEGTGTGREKLFF

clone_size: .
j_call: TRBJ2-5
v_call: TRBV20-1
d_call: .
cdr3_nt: TGCAGTGCTAAATGGAGGGGAGAAGTGGAGACCCAGTACTTC
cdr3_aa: CSAKWRGEVETQYF

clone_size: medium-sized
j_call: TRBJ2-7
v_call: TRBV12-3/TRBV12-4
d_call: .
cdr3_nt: TGTGCCAGCAGTCCTGCTTGGGCGGACTCCTACGAGCAGTACTTC
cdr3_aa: CASSPAWADSYEQYF

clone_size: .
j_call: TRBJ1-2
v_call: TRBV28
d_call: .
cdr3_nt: TGTGCCAGCAGTTTACAGGGTTGGGGCTACACCTTC
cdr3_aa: CASSLQGWGYTF

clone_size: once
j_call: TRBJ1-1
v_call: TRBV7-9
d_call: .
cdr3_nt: TGTGCCAGCAGCTTAGTAAATGAAGCTTTCTTT
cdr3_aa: CASSLVNEAFF

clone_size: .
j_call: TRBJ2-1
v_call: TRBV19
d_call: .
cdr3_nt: TGTGCCAGTAGCCCCTTGGGGCAGGGCCCGTACAATGAGCAGTTCTTC
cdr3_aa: CASSPLGQGPYNEQFF

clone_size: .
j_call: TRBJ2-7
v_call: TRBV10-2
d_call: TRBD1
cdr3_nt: TGCGCCAGCAGCACCGGGACAGGGCCATACGAGCAGTACTTC
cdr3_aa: CASSTGTGPYEQYF

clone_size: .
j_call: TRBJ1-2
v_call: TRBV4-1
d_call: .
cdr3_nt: TGCGCCAGCAGCCAAGATTTAAACTACGGACCTTTATTGGGCTACACCTTC
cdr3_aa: CASSQDLNYGPLLGYTF

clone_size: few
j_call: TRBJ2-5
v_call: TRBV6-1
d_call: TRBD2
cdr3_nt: TGTGCCAGCAGTCCGGGAGGGCCAACAGAGACCCAGTACTTC
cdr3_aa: CASSPGGPTETQYF

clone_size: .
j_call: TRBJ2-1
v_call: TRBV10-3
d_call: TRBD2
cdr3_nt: TGTGCCAGCTCCGGGACTAGCGGGAGGGGCGGGAGAGGTGAGCAGTTCTTC
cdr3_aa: CASSGTSGRGGRGEQFF

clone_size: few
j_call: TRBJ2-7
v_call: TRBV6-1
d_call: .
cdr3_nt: TGTGCCAGCAGTGAAATGACCTACGAGCAGTACTTC
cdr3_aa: CASSEMTYEQYF

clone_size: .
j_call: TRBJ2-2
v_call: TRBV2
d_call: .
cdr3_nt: TGTGCCAGCAGTTTGGGACGACCCACCGGGGAGCTGTTTTTT
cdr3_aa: CASSLGRPTGELFF

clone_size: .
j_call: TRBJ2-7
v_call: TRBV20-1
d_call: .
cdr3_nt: TGCAGTGCTATTCCGGGAGTAGCGACCTCCTACGAGCAGTACTTC
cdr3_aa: CSAIPGVATSYEQYF

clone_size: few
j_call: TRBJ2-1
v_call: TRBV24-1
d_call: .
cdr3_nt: TGTGCCACCAGTGATGGATCGGCCAGGGAGCAGTTCTTC
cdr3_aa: CATSDGSAREQFF

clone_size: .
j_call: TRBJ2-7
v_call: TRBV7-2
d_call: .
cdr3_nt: TGTGCCAGCAGCCGAGGCCCAGGGACAACCTACGAGCAGTACTTC
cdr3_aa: CASSRGPGTTYEQYF

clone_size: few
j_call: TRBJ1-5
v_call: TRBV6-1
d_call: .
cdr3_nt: TGTGCCAGCAGTGAAGGGGGTAATCAGCCCCAGCATTTT
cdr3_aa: CASSEGGNQPQHF

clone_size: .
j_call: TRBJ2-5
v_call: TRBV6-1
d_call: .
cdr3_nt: TGTGCCAGCAGTGAATTGTTCTCTACCGGGCTGGGGACCCAGTACTTC
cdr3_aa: CASSELFSTGLGTQYF

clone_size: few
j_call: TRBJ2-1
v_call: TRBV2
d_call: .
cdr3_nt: TGTGCCAGCAGTGCGTGGGCGAGAAGCTCCTACAATGAGCAGTTCTTC
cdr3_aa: CASSAWARSSYNEQFF